This TCR beta chain was profiled in a study of blood T cell repertoires in COVID-19. The overall study: The samples span acute and convalescent COVID-19 from the United States, Italy and Spain. In each case, the material was cDNA or gDNA derived from T cells, B-cell-depleted T cells, or PBMCs.

The authors' processing: Counts of nucleated cells, estimated from reference gene primer amplification, were obtained. Profiled with immunoSEQ multiplex PCR; TCRdb holds only in-frame clones, not every one. The V and J calls and clone size were taken over from that table, and D and trimming were inferred from the DNA. The sample contains under 300,000 clones, more than 60% of which appear only once. The V gene end was trimmed by 1 base and the J gene end by 16 bases; junction bases not matched to a gene: 7. The CDR3 runs to 12 residues. CDR1 is LGHDT, CDR2 YNNKEL, per germline (reference sequence). The chain uses TRBV3-1 (or the pseudogene TRBV3-2) and TRBJ1-5; 7 bases map to TRBD1. This clonotype was obtained from a woman in her 40s with active or convalescent COVID-19. Sequencing used peripheral blood. This CDR3 is CASSQAGGQTHF. DNA of the CDR3: TGTGCCAGCAGCCAAGCAGGGGGACAGACACATTTT.